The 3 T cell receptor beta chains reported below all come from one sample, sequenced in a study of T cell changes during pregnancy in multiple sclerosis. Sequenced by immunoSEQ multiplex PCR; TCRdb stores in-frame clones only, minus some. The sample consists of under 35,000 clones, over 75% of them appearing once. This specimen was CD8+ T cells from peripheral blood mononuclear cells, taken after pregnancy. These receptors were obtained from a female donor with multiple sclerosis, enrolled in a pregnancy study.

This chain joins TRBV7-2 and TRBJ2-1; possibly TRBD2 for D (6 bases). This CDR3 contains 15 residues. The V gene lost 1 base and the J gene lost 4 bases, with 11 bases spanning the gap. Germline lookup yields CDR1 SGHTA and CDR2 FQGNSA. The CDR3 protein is CASSLGGVPYNEQFF. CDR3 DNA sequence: TGTGCCAGCAGCTTAGGCGGGGTCCCTTACAATGAGCAGTTCTTC.

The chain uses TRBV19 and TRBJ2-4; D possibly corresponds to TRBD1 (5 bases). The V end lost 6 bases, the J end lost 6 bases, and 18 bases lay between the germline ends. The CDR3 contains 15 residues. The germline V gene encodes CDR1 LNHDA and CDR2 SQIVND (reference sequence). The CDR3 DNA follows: TGTGCCAGTAGGGAACGCGGACAAATTGGAAACATTCAGTACTTC. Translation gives CASRERGQIGNIQYF.

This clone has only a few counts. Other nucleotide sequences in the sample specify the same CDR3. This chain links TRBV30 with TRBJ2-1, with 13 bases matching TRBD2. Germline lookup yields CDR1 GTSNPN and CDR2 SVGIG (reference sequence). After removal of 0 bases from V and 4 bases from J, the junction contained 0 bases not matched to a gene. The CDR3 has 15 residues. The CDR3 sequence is CAWSVLAGGYNEQFF. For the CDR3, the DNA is TGTGCCTGGAGTGTACTAGCGGGGGGGTACAATGAGCAGTTCTTC.